Listed here is a single TCR beta chain. TCRdb's table, derived via immunoSEQ multiplex PCR, lists solely in-frame clones and lacks some. The data show 350,000 to 450,000 clones, roughly four fifths seen once. The data derive from a study of blood T cell repertoires in COVID-19. For the study at large: Specimens from acute and convalescent COVID-19 originated in the United States, Italy and Spain. In each case, the material was cDNA or gDNA derived from T cells, B-cell-depleted T cells, or PBMCs.

Each participant's cohort was designated according to participant-reported clinical history. Recovered Cohort 3 donors showed two negative PCRs, clearance, or symptom resolution. The V gene end was trimmed by 3 bases and the J gene end by 0 bases; junction bases not matched to a gene: 2. Germline V gene data show CDR1 as SGDLS and CDR2 as YYNGEE. This CDR3 region has 15 residues. The receptor was derived from a woman between 45 and 60 years old who had recovered from COVID-19. What was sequenced was PBMCs or T cells enriched from blood (not recorded which). V and J are TRBV9 and TRBJ2-7; 11 nucleotides agree with TRBD2. This CDR3 reads CASSAGTSGSYEQYF. CDR3 DNA: TGTGCCAGCAGCGCCGGGACTAGCGGCTCCTACGAGCAGTACTTC.